The rows below give T cell receptor beta chains drawn from one sample of a study of T cell responses to AZD1222 COVID-19 vaccine. The protocol was immunoSEQ multiplex PCR, while the TCRdb copy is restricted to in-frame clones and leaves out a portion. The sample has 250,000 to 300,000 clones, approximately 94% seen once. Sequenced material: peripheral blood, taken 28 days after the second AZD1222 dose. These receptor sequences come from an adult who received the AZD1222 COVID-19 vaccine. The CDR3 runs from the conserved cysteine through the conserved F or W. A D gene is named only where the DNA matches it firmly. Clone size appears in some rows only: once, few, many, or a class for an expanded clone.

V	D	J	size	CDR3	DNA
TRBV2	-	TRBJ1-1	-	CASSEAVINTEAFF	TGTGCCAGCAGTGAAGCGGTCATTAACACTGAAGCTTTCTTT
TRBV28	-	TRBJ1-4	-	CASSGINEKLFF	TGTGCCAGCAGTGGGATTAATGAAAAACTGTTTTTT
TRBV9	-	TRBJ1-5	-	CASSVGPNSNQPQHF	TGTGCCAGCAGCGTGGGACCTAATAGCAATCAGCCCCAGCATTTT
TRBV18	-	TRBJ2-1	-	CASSREIEQFF	TGTGCCAGCTCACGAGAGATTGAGCAGTTCTTC
TRBV28	TRBD1	TRBJ2-5	-	CASSFRPGQGASKETQYF	TGTGCCAGCAGTTTTAGGCCAGGACAGGGGGCGAGCAAAGAGACCCAGTACTTC
TRBV7-3	-	TRBJ2-5	once	CASSLAVGRMETQYF	TGTGCCAGCAGCTTAGCCGTAGGGAGGATGGAGACCCAGTACTTC
TRBV28	-	TRBJ1-4	-	CASWEAGDGKLFF	TGTGCCAGCTGGGAGGCGGGGGATGGGAAACTGTTTTTT
TRBV3-1/TRBV3-2	-	TRBJ2-5	-	CASSQVSETQYF	TGTGCCAGCAGCCAAGTCTCGGAGACCCAGTACTTC
TRBV4-3	-	TRBJ2-7	-	CASSQDFRSEQYF	TGCGCCAGCAGCCAAGATTTCCGCTCCGAGCAGTACTTC
TRBV15	-	TRBJ2-3	-	CATSRDVVDTQYF	TGTGCCACCAGCAGAGATGTAGTGGATACGCAGTATTTT
TRBV7-9	-	TRBJ2-5	-	CASSLAGAQETQYF	TGTGCCAGCAGCTTAGCAGGGGCCCAAGAGACCCAGTACTTC
TRBV5-4	TRBD2	TRBJ2-3	-	CASSSLAPNTDTQYF	TGTGCCAGCTCCTCACTAGCGCCAAATACAGATACGCAGTATTTT
TRBV5-4	TRBD1	TRBJ1-2	once	CASSRGTEYGYTF	TGTGCCAGCAGCCGGGGGACAGAATATGGCTACACCTTC
TRBV28	-	TRBJ2-7	-	CASSIPRWNEKQYF	TGTGCCAGCAGCATCCCCAGGTGGAATGAAAAGCAGTACTTC
TRBV18	-	TRBJ1-3	-	CASSPAPAAGNTIYF	TGTGCCAGCTCACCGGCGCCAGCGGCTGGAAACACCATATATTTT
TRBV19	-	TRBJ1-2	-	CASSQQGPYGYTF	TGTGCCAGTAGTCAACAGGGACCCTATGGCTACACCTTC
TRBV27	TRBD1	TRBJ2-1	-	CASRRTGIHNEQFF	TGTGCCAGCAGACGGACAGGGATCCACAATGAGCAGTTCTTC
TRBV28	-	TRBJ1-2	once	CASTLPGPSNYGYTF	TGTGCCAGCACTTTGCCGGGTCCCTCTAACTATGGCTACACCTTC